This T cell receptor (beta chain) is from a study of blood T cell repertoires in COVID-19. Turning to the study itself: Whether acute or convalescent, the COVID-19 samples came from the United States, Italy and Spain. Sample material is recorded as cDNA or gDNA derived from T cells, B-cell-depleted T cells, or PBMCs.

The authors' processing: For nucleated cells, counts were estimated from reference gene primer amplification. Measured with immunoSEQ multiplex PCR; TCRdb has only the in-frame clones, and not every one. V, J and clone size are those of that table, while D and trimming were read from the DNA. The sample carries roughly 120,000 clones, roughly four fifths recorded once. The CDR3 is 15 residues long. Germline CDR1 and CDR2: MDHEN and SYDVKM. Trimming took 5 bases from V and 5 from J, leaving 18 bases between them. Sequencing was performed on peripheral blood. The sequence derives from a woman aged 60-75 years with acute or convalescent COVID-19. The genes are TRBV28 and TRBJ2-5; tentatively, D is TRBD1 (5 bases). Here the CDR3 reads CASSGGGAALETQYF. DNA for the CDR3: TGTGCCAGCAGTGGCGGTGGGGCAGCCCTGGAGACCCAGTACTTC.